The T cell receptor beta chain under discussion was sequenced for a study of cytomegalovirus exposure and HLA in healthy donors. Study-level points and caveats: Earlier analysis found most TCR beta V segments productive about 87% or about 30% of the time.

The CDR3 runs to 15 residues. The V gene's germline CDR1 is LNHDA and CDR2 SQIVND (reference sequence). Primers for the PCR totalled 60 Vbeta and 13 Jbeta. Assay used: immunoSEQ multiplex PCR; TCRdb lists only in-frame clones, some missing. The data show 96,000 or so clones, with approximately 72% seen just once and 14% held by the top ten. In regard to this clone: The target antigen is unknown. One junction end does not reproduce the germline sequence, and a read error may be involved.

All the people who gave samples were healthy bone marrow donors. This clonotype was sampled from a woman in her 70s in good health and CMV-seropositive. The source material was PBMCs. J is TRBJ1-5 and V is TRBV19; 9 nucleotides agree with TRBD1. CDR3 region: CASRELANRGRRAFF. CDR3 in DNA: TGTGCCAGTAGGGAATTAGCGAACAGGGGGCGCCGGGCATTTTTT.